A selection of T cell receptor beta chains follows, all from one sample in a study of blood T cell repertoires in COVID-19. Method: immunoSEQ multiplex PCR; TCRdb's copy keeps in-frame clones and lacks some. The data show roughly 230,000 clones, approximately 84% seen once. Sequencing was done on a sample of PBMCs or T cells enriched from blood (not recorded which). Every receptor here comes from a woman in her forties or fifties who had been exposed to COVID-19. The CDR3 runs from the conserved cysteine through the conserved F or W. A D gene is named only where the DNA matches it firmly. Not every row has a clone size; where given, it reads once, few, many or a size class.

>TRBJ2-5|TRBD2|TRBV3-1/TRBV3-2|once
TGTGCCAGCAGGCGACTAGCGGGCGACCAAGAGACCCAGTACTTC
CASRRLAGDQETQYF
>TRBJ2-7|TRBD1|TRBV27|-
TGTGCCAGCAGTTCGGGGGACAGGGGGTCCTACGAGCAGTACTTC
CASSSGDRGSYEQYF
>TRBJ1-1|TRBD1|TRBV4-1|-
TGCGCCAGCAGCCAAACGGGACAGGGGAACGAGGGTTTCTTT
CASSQTGQGNEGFF
>TRBJ1-3|-|TRBV9|-
TGTGCCAGCAGCTCCGGGGGCTCTGGAAACACCATATATTTT
CASSSGGSGNTIYF
>TRBJ1-2|-|TRBV12-3/TRBV12-4|-
TGTGCCAGCGCACGTCGAGGCCCCTCCGGCTACACCTTC
CASARRGPSGYTF
>TRBJ1-2|TRBD1|TRBV19|few
TGTGCCAGTAGTACAACAGGGGGCGCATTAGGCTACACCTTC
CASSTTGGALGYTF
>TRBJ1-1|-|TRBV4-3|once
TGCGCCAGCAGCCAAGACCCTTACGGTGAATCTCTGAACCTCAACACTGAAGCTTTCTTT
CASSQDPYGESLNLNTEAFF
>TRBJ1-5|-|TRBV28|-
TGTGCCAGCCGCGGGGAGGTTTATCAGCCCCAGCATTTT
CASRGEVYQPQHF
>TRBJ1-2|TRBD1|TRBV6-5|-
TGTGCCAGCAGTACCATAAAAAAGGGGGCGCGGGGCTACACCTTC
CASSTIKKGARGYTF
>TRBJ2-2|TRBD2|TRBV5-1|-
TGCGCCAGCAGCTTGGATCCTGGCGGGGGGGTGAGGGAGCTGTTTTTT
CASSLDPGGGVRELFF
>TRBJ1-5|-|TRBV10-3|few
TGTGCCATCAGTGAAAGCGGTCATTCGAATCAGCCCCAGCATTTT
CAISESGHSNQPQHF
>TRBJ2-5|-|TRBV7-2|once
TGTGCCAGCAGCCCCGGAGAGACCCAGTACTTC
CASSPGETQYF
>TRBJ1-2|TRBD1|TRBV4-1|-
TGCGCCAGCAGCAGATCGGGACAGGTGAATGGCTACACCTTC
CASSRSGQVNGYTF
>TRBJ1-2|TRBD1|TRBV6-2/TRBV6-3|-
TGTGCCAGCAGTTCTGGACAGGGGGAATCAGTCGGTGGCTACACCTTC
CASSSGQGESVGGYTF
>TRBJ1-2|-|TRBV5-1|-
TGCGCCAGCAGCTATAGGGCAGGGAACTATGGCTACACCTTC
CASSYRAGNYGYTF
>TRBJ2-7|-|TRBV11-1|-
TGTGCCAGCAGCTTTCGAGGGTCGAGCAACGAGCAGTACTTC
CASSFRGSSNEQYF
>TRBJ2-5|TRBD2|TRBV6-6|once
TGTGCCAGCAGTCCACCTCCCAAACCCGGGACTAGCGGGAAAGAGACCCAGTACTTC
CASSPPPKPGTSGKETQYF
>TRBJ1-1|-|TRBV5-4|-
TGTGCCAGCAGCTTGGCCGGGGGGAAAGCTTTCTTT
CASSLAGGKAFF
>TRBJ1-1|-|TRBV15|-
TGTGCCACCAGCAGAGATCGAGTCAGGGGCACTGAAGCTTTCTTT
CATSRDRVRGTEAFF
>TRBJ1-4|-|TRBV5-4|-
TGTGCCAGCAGCCGTACCCCATCCCGCGGAACTAATGAAAAACTGTTTTTT
CASSRTPSRGTNEKLFF
>TRBJ1-6|TRBD1|TRBV7-2|once
TGTGCCAGCAGCTTAGAAGGACAGGGTTTAGGACCCCTCCACTTT
CASSLEGQGLGPLHF
>TRBJ2-1|-|TRBV27|few
TGTGCCTCCTCCGGGGGCTCCTACAATGAGCAGTTCTTC
CASSGGSYNEQFF
>TRBJ2-5|-|TRBV19|-
TGTGCCAGTAGTATGATGTCTGGAGAGTTAGAGACCCAGTACTTC
CASSMMSGELETQYF
>TRBJ2-7|-|TRBV27|few
TGTGCCAGCAGTTTATCCCCGGAGGTATGGGGTGACTCCTACGAGCAGTACTTC
CASSLSPEVWGDSYEQYF
>TRBJ2-1|TRBD1|TRBV30|-
TGTGCCTGGAGTGACACAGGGGGTTACAATGAGCAGTTCTTC
CAWSDTGGYNEQFF
>TRBJ1-4|-|TRBV29-1|-
TGCAGCGTGCAAAGGGGTAATGAAAAACTGTTTTTT
CSVQRGNEKLFF
>TRBJ1-2|TRBD1|TRBV9|once
TGTGCCAGCAGCGCCGGGACAGGGCCTGGCTATGGCTACACCTTC
CASSAGTGPGYGYTF
>TRBJ2-3|TRBD2|TRBV27|-
TGTGCCAGCAGTTTCGCCGGGACTAGCGGGGTCACAGATACGCAGTATTTT
CASSFAGTSGVTDTQYF
>TRBJ2-7|-|TRBV7-2|-
TGTGCCAGCAGCTTAGCATCGGCTAGCGCTAACTACGAGCAGTACTTC
CASSLASASANYEQYF
>TRBJ1-2|-|TRBV6-1|few
TGTGCCAGCAGTGAATCTAGCTATGGCTACACCTTC
CASSESSYGYTF
>TRBJ1-1|-|TRBV5-1|-
TGCGCCAGCAGCTCAATTACAGGGAACACTGAAGCTTTCTTT
CASSSITGNTEAFF
>TRBJ2-3|TRBD2|TRBV5-5|-
TGTGCCAGCAGCCTGAAAGCGGGGGGCGCCACAGATACGCAGTATTTT
CASSLKAGGATDTQYF
>TRBJ2-7|TRBD1|TRBV4-1|-
TGCGCCAGCAGCCCCGAACAGGGGGCAGGCTACGAGCAGTACTTC
CASSPEQGAGYEQYF
>TRBJ1-1|-|TRBV5-5|few
TGTGCCAGCAGCCCAGATGACACGAACACTGAAGCTTTCTTT
CASSPDDTNTEAFF
>TRBJ1-5|-|TRBV19|-
TGTGCCAGTAGTTCGGGGGGCAATCAGCCCCAGCATTTT
CASSSGGNQPQHF
>TRBJ2-7|-|TRBV5-6|-
TGTGCCAGCAGCCAAAGTTTGGCTAGTTACGGCTACGAGCAGTACTTC
CASSQSLASYGYEQYF
>TRBJ2-2|-|TRBV2|-
TGTGCCAGCAGTTACCGGGGAGGAGGGGAGCTGTTTTTT
CASSYRGGGELFF
>TRBJ2-3|TRBD2|TRBV7-8|-
TGTGCCAGCAGCTTGAGGGGCGGCGAAGCGGGGGTCGGGAATACGCAGTATTTT
CASSLRGGEAGVGNTQYF
>TRBJ2-5|-|TRBV4-3|once
TGCGCCAGCAGCCAAGCAGGGACTCGCGGGACCCAGTACTTC
CASSQAGTRGTQYF
>TRBJ1-5|TRBD1|TRBV2|-
TGTGCCAGCAGGGAGACAGGGAATCAGCCCCAGCATTTT
CASRETGNQPQHF
>TRBJ1-1|-|TRBV5-1|-
TGCGCCAGCAGCACCGGAGATCTCAGATCTGAAGCTTTCTTT
CASSTGDLRSEAFF
>TRBJ2-1|TRBD2|TRBV13|-
TGTGCCAGCAGCTTTACCGGGGGGGAGCAGTTCTTC
CASSFTGGEQFF
>TRBJ1-6|TRBD1|TRBV6-5|-
TGTGCCAGCAGTCTTCGACAGGGTATGGGATCACCCCTCCACTTT
CASSLRQGMGSPLHF
>TRBJ1-1|-|TRBV6-5|-
TGTGCCAGCAGTTACTCGAGTGGTACTAGGAGCACTGAAGCTTTCTTT
CASSYSSGTRSTEAFF
>TRBJ2-5|TRBD1|TRBV5-1|-
TGCGCCAGCAGCCTCGGACAGGGAAAGTTCGAGACCCAGTACTTC
CASSLGQGKFETQYF
>TRBJ1-2|TRBD1|TRBV24-1|few
TGTGCCACCAGTGGCTCGACAGGGAATAGCTATGGCTACACCTTC
CATSGSTGNSYGYTF
>TRBJ2-5|-|TRBV30|-
TGTGCCTACCGAACGGGGGGCTCCGCAGAGACCCAGTACTTC
CAYRTGGSAETQYF
>TRBJ1-1|TRBD1|TRBV6-2/TRBV6-3|once
TGTGCCAGCAGTTCCGTCCCGGGACAGGGATTCTTT
CASSSVPGQGFF
>TRBJ1-2|TRBD1|TRBV9|-
TGTGCCAGCAGCGCCGGAAACGGCGGGACAGGCTATGGCTACACCTTC
CASSAGNGGTGYGYTF
>TRBJ1-5|-|TRBV2|-
TGTGCCAGTCGTGGACTGTTCAATCAGCCCCAGCATTTT
CASRGLFNQPQHF
>TRBJ2-1|-|TRBV9|-
TGTGCCAGCAGCGTGGAGGGGCGGCCCTACAATGAGCAGTTCTTC
CASSVEGRPYNEQFF
>TRBJ2-7|TRBD1|TRBV4-3|-
TGCGCCAGCAGCCAGTCCAGGACAGGGCGAGGGCAGTACTTC
CASSQSRTGRGQYF
>TRBJ1-6|TRBD1|TRBV3-1/TRBV3-2|once
TGTGCCAGCAGGGGGACAGATAATTCACCCCTCCACTTT
CASRGTDNSPLHF
>TRBJ2-7|TRBD1|TRBV25-1|once
TGTGCCAGCAGTTACTCACGACAGGGCTACGAGCAGTACTTC
CASSYSRQGYEQYF
>TRBJ1-1|-|TRBV2|-
TGTGCCAGCAGTCCCAGAGGGGGGAACACTGAAGCTTTCTTT
CASSPRGGNTEAFF
>TRBJ1-1|-|TRBV7-9|-
TGTGCCAGCAGCTCAACGACTCTCCTGAACACTGAAGCTTTCTTT
CASSSTTLLNTEAFF
>TRBJ1-2|TRBD1|TRBV5-6|-
TGTGCCAGCAGCTACAAGGACAGGGAGGGTGTCTACACCTTC
CASSYKDREGVYTF